Listed below are T cell receptor beta chains from one sample, sequenced in a study of immune cell composition in non-small cell lung cancer. Assay used: immunoSEQ multiplex PCR; TCRdb lists only in-frame clones, some missing. The sample holds 2,100 or so clones, approximately 72% seen once. The sample comprised lung tumor tissue. These TCRs come from a human donor with non-small cell lung cancer. CDR3s include the opening cysteine and the closing phenylalanine or tryptophan. D genes are given only for firm matches. Expanded clones are given a class, and other clones once, few, many or no size at all.

j_gene: TRBJ1-1
v_gene: TRBV30
abundance: few
d_gene: -
CDR3nt: TGTGCCTCCGGGAGACCTCTCACTGAAGCTTTCTTT
CDR3aa: CASGRPLTEAFF

j_gene: TRBJ2-1
v_gene: TRBV27
abundance: -
d_gene: TRBD2
CDR3nt: TGTGCCAGCTACCAGAGGACTAGCGGGAACCGCTATGAGCAGTTCTTC
CDR3aa: CASYQRTSGNRYEQFF

j_gene: TRBJ1-2
v_gene: TRBV5-4
abundance: -
d_gene: -
CDR3nt: TGTGCCAGCAGCCTCGCGGGGGATGGCTACACCTTC
CDR3aa: CASSLAGDGYTF

j_gene: TRBJ2-7
v_gene: TRBV30
abundance: -
d_gene: -
CDR3nt: TGTGCCTGGAAGGAGGTACAGTCCTACGAGCAGTACTTC
CDR3aa: CAWKEVQSYEQYF

j_gene: TRBJ2-7
v_gene: TRBV9
abundance: -
d_gene: TRBD2
CDR3nt: TGTGCCAGCAGCGAGGGGTTTAGCGGGAATTACGAGCGGTACTTC
CDR3aa: CASSEGFSGNYERYF

j_gene: TRBJ1-1
v_gene: TRBV6-5
abundance: -
d_gene: TRBD1
CDR3nt: TGTGCCAGCAGTTACTTTACAGGGGGCGAAGCTTTCTTT
CDR3aa: CASSYFTGGEAFF

j_gene: TRBJ2-1
v_gene: TRBV7-9
abundance: -
d_gene: -
CDR3nt: TGTGCCAGCAGCTTCCCCCGCAATGAGCAGTTCTTC
CDR3aa: CASSFPRNEQFF

j_gene: TRBJ2-1
v_gene: TRBV28
abundance: -
d_gene: TRBD2
CDR3nt: TGTGCCAGCAGTCGGACTAGCCCGTTCTTC
CDR3aa: CASSRTSPFF

j_gene: TRBJ1-2
v_gene: TRBV27
abundance: few
d_gene: -
CDR3nt: TGTGCCAGCAGTTTAGGGCAGGGGTTAGGCTACACCTTC
CDR3aa: CASSLGQGLGYTF

j_gene: TRBJ2-3
v_gene: TRBV5-6
abundance: -
d_gene: -
CDR3nt: TGTGCCAGCACCGGGGTGGACGCGCCGGGCACAGATACGCAGTATTTT
CDR3aa: CASTGVDAPGTDTQYF

j_gene: TRBJ1-2
v_gene: TRBV4-2
abundance: -
d_gene: TRBD1
CDR3nt: TGTGCCAGCAGCCAAGTTCCAGGGGGGTATGGCTACACCTTC
CDR3aa: CASSQVPGGYGYTF